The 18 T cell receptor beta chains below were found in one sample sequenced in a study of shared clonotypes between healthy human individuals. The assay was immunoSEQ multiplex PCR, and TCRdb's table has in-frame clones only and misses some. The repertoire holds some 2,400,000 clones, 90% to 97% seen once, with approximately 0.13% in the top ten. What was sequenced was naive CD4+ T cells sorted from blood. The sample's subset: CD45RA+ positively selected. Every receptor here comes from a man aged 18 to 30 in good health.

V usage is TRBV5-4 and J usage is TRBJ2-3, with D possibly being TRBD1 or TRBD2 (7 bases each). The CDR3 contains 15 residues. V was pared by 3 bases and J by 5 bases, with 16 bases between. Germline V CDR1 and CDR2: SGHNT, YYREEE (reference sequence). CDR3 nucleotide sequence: TGTGCCAGCAGCTCCAGGGGGGGCCTGGAAGATACGCAGTATTTT. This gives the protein CASSSRGGLEDTQYF. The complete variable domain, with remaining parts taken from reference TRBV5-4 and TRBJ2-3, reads ETGVTQSPTHLIKTRGQQVTLRCSSQSGHNTVSWYQQALGQGPQFIFQYYREEENGRGNFPPRFSGLQFPNYSSELNVNALELDDSALYLCASSSRGGLEDTQYFGPGTRLTVL.

This chain's CDR3 is CSVEDLTGGSYEQYF. Written as DNA, the CDR3 is TGCAGCGTTGAAGATCTGACAGGGGGCTCCTACGAGCAGTACTTC. V gene TRBV29-1 combines with J gene TRBJ2-7, with TRBD1 matching 9 bases. This CDR3 has 15 residues. Germline assignment: CDR1 SQVTM and CDR2 ANQGSEA. With 0 bases clipped from V and 0 bases from J, the junction kept 3 bases outside the gene matches.

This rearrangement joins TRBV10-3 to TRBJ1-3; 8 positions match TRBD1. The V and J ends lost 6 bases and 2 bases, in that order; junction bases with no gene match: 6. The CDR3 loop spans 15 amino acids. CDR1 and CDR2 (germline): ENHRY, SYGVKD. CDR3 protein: CAISGSTGAGNTIYF. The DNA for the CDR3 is TGTGCCATCAGCGGTTCGACAGGGGCTGGAAACACCATATATTTT.

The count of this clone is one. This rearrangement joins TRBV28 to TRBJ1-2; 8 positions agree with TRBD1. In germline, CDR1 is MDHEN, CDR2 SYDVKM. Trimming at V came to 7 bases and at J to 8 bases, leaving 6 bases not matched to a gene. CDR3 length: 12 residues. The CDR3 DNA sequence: TGTGCCAGCAAGGGACAGGTCCGCGGCTACACCTTC. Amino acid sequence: CASKGQVRGYTF.

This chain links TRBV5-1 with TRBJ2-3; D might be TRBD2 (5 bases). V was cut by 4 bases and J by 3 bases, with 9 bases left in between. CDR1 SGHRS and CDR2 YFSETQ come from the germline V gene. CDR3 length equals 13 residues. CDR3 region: CASSPTRTDTQYF. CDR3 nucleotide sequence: TGCGCCAGCAGCCCCACTAGGACAGATACGCAGTATTTT.

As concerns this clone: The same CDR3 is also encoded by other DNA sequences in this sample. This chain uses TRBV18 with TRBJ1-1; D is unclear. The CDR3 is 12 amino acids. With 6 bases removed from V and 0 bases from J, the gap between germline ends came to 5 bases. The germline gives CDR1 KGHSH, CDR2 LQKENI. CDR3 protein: CASSRVNTEAFF. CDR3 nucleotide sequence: TGTGCCAGCTCCCGAGTGAACACTGAAGCTTTCTTT.

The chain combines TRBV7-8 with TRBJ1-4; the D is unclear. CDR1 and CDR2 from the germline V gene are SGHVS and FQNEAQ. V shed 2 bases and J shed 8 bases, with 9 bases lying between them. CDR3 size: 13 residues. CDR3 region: CASSLRRREKLFF. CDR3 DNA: TGTGCCAGCAGCTTAAGACGGAGAGAAAAACTGTTTTTT.

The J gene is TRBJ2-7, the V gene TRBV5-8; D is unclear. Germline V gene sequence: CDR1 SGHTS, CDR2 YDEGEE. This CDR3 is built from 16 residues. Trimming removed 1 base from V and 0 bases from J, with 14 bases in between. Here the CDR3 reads CASSLSLGPSSYEQYF. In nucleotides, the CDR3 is TGTGCCAGCAGCTTGTCGTTAGGACCGAGCTCCTACGAGCAGTACTTC.

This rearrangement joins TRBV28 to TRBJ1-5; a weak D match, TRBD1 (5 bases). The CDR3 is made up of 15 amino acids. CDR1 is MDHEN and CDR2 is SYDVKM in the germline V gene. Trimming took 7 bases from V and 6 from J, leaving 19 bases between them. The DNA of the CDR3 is TGTGCCAGCACCCTGGGGGGTTGGGGAGGTCAGCCCCAGCATTTT. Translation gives CASTLGGWGGQPQHF.

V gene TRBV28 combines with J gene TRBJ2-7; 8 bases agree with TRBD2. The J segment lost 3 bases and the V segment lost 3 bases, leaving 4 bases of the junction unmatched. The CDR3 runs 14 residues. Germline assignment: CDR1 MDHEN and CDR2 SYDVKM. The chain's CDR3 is CASSFGGALYEQYF. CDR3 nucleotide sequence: TGTGCCAGCAGTTTCGGGGGGGCTCTCTACGAGCAGTACTTC.

The DNA for the CDR3 is TGTGCCAGCAGTGAAAGCGGGCTAGCGGGGGTCTACGAGCAGTACTTC. As protein: CASSESGLAGVYEQYF. This sequence joins TRBV2 and TRBJ2-7, with 10 positions matching TRBD2. V dropped 2 bases and J dropped 3; count of bases not matched to a gene: 7. Germline V gene data show CDR1 as SNHLY and CDR2 as FYNNEI. This CDR3 has 16 residues.

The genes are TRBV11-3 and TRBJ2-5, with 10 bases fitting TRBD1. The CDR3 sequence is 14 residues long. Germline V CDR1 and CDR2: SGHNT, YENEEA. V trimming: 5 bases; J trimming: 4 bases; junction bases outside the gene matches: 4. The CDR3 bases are TGTGCCAGCAGCCCGGGACAGGGGAGAGAGACCCAGTACTTC. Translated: CASSPGQGRETQYF.

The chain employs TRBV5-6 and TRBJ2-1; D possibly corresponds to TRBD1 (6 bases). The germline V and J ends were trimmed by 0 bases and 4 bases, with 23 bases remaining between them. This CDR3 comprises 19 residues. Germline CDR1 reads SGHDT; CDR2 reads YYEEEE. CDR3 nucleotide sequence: TGTGCCAGCAGCTTGGGGTACAACACGTACAGGGATTCATACAATGAGCAGTTCTTC. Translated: CASSLGYNTYRDSYNEQFF.

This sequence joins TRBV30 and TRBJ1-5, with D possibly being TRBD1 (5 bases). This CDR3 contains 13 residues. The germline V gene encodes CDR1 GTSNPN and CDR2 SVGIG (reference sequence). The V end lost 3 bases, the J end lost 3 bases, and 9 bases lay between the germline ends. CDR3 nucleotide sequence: TGTGCCTGGAGCCTGGACAACAATCAGCCCCAGCATTTT. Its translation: CAWSLDNNQPQHF.

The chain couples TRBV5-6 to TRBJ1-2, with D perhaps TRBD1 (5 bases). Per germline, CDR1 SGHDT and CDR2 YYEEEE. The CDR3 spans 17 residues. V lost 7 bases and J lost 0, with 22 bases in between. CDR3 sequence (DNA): TGTGCCAGCGGATTCCATCAGAGGACATCTTCTAACTATGGCTACACCTTC. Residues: CASGFHQRTSSNYGYTF. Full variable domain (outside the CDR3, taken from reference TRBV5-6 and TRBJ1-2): DAGVTQSPTHLIKTRGQQVTLRCSPKSGHDTVSWYQQALGQGPQFIFQYYEEEERQRGNFPDRFSGHQFPNYSSELNVNALLLGDSALYLCASGFHQRTSSNYGYTFGSGTRLTVV.

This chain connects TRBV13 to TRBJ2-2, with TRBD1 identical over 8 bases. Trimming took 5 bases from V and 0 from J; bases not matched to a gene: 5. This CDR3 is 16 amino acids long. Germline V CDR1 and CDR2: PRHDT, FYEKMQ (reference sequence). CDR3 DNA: TGTGCCAGCAGCCCCCGACAGGGGTCGAACACCGGGGAGCTGTTTTTT. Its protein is CASSPRQGSNTGELFF.

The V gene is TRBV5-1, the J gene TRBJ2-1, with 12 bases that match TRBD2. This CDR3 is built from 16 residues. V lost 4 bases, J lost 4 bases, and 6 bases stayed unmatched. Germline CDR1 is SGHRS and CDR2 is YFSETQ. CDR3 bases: TGCGCCAGCAGCGTGGGACTAGCGGGCGAATACAATGAGCAGTTCTTC. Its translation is CASSVGLAGEYNEQFF. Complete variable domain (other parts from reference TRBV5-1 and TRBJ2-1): KAGVTQTPRYLIKTRGQQVTLSCSPISGHRSVSWYQQTPGQGLQFLFEYFSETQRNKGNFPGRFSGRQFSNSRSEMNVSTLELGDSALYLCASSVGLAGEYNEQFFGPGTRLTVL.

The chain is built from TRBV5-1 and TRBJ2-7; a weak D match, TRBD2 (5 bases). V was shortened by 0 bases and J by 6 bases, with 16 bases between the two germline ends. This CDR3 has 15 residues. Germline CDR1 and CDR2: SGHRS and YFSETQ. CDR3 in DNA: TGCGCCAGCAGCTTGGAGGGCGGGCCCCCCGGCGAGCAGTACTTC. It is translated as CASSLEGGPPGEQYF.